What follows are 17 T cell receptor beta chains derived from one specimen sequenced in a study of T cell responses to AZD1222 COVID-19 vaccine. Sequencing was performed with immunoSEQ multiplex PCR; in TCRdb, only in-frame clones are kept and a portion is missing. This sample has around 100,000 clones; around 90% occur once, and the top ten carry about 8.4%. The material sequenced was peripheral blood, taken on day 0 of AZD1222 vaccination. The receptors stem from an adult in good health.

This clone occurred once. The V gene is TRBV5-1, the J gene TRBJ2-6; perhaps TRBD1 as D (6 bases). Germline CDR1 and CDR2: SGHRS and YFSETQ. The germline V and J ends were trimmed by 5 bases and 1 base, with 13 bases remaining between them. This CDR3 region has 16 residues. The DNA of the CDR3 is TGCGCCAGCAGGACACAGGGTGGGTCTGGGGCCAACGTCCTGACTTTC. It specifies CASRTQGGSGANVLTF.

The chain couples TRBV7-9 to TRBJ2-1; 8 positions match TRBD1. This CDR3 region has 15 residues. Germline assignment: CDR1 SEHNR and CDR2 FQNEAQ (reference sequence). V trimming: 6 bases; J trimming: 0 bases; junction bases outside the gene matches: 4. CDR3 region: CASSRTGISYNEQFF. CDR3 in DNA: TGTGCCAGCAGTCGGACAGGGATCTCCTACAATGAGCAGTTCTTC.

The V and J genes are TRBV9 and TRBJ1-5, with TRBD1 matching 8 bases. Germline-derived CDR1 and CDR2 are SGDLS and YYNGEE. This CDR3 has 14 amino acids. V gave up 4 bases and J gave up 7 bases; unmatched junction bases: 7. DNA of the CDR3: TGTGCCAGCAGCACAGGGGGTGGAGGACAGCCCCAGCATTTT. Its protein product is CASSTGGGGQPQHF.

The chain is built from TRBV9 and TRBJ1-6; D not certain. The CDR3 sequence is 16 residues long. The germline V gene encodes CDR1 SGDLS and CDR2 YYNGEE. Trimming stripped 4 bases from V and 5 bases from J, with 16 bases between. CDR3 nucleotide sequence: TGTGCCAGCAGCCCCGACGCGATAGTGGATAATTCACCCCTCCACTTT. Its translation: CASSPDAIVDNSPLHF. The full variable domain, with the rest looked up from reference TRBV9 and TRBJ1-6, is DSGVTQTPKHLITATGQRVTLRCSPRSGDLSVYWYQQSLDQGLQFLIQYYNGEERAKGNILERFSAQQFPDLHSELNLSSLELGDSALYFCASSPDAIVDNSPLHFGNGTRLTVT.

This clone turned up a few times. The rearrangement links TRBV29-1 to TRBJ2-7; D gene unclear. The germline V gene encodes CDR1 SQVTM and CDR2 ANQGSEA. Trimming removed 7 bases from V and 0 bases from J, with 13 bases in between. CDR3 length equals 13 residues. CDR3 DNA: TGCAGCGCGAGGACCGCCAGCTCCTACGAGCAGTACTTC. It specifies CSARTASSYEQYF.

V usage is TRBV7-9 and J usage is TRBJ1-4; D gene unclear. CDR1 and CDR2 from the germline V gene are SEHNR and FQNEAQ (reference sequence). This CDR3 comprises 14 residues. V shed 5 bases and J shed 3 bases, with 10 bases lying between them. Here the CDR3 reads CASSPRDANEKLFF. CDR3 DNA sequence: TGTGCCAGCAGCCCGCGAGACGCTAATGAAAAACTGTTTTTT.

V is TRBV6-5 and J is TRBJ1-4; no clear D gene. Germline CDR1 and CDR2: MNHEY and SVGAGI. V lost 2 bases to trimming and J lost 4 bases, with 11 bases between them. There are 15 residues in the CDR3. The CDR3 sequence is CASSYTVGYNEKLFF. CDR3 nucleotides: TGTGCCAGCAGTTACACGGTCGGATATAATGAAAAACTGTTTTTT.

V and J are TRBV5-1 and TRBJ1-2; 7 bases align to TRBD1. There are 14 residues in the CDR3. Germline V gene data show CDR1 as SGHRS and CDR2 as YFSETQ. Losses at the gene ends were 4 bases for V and 3 bases for J; bases not matched to a gene: 6. CDR3 sequence reads: CASSLGQADYGYTF. Here the CDR3 DNA reads TGCGCCAGCAGCCTAGGACAGGCTGACTATGGCTACACCTTC.

V usage is TRBV9 and J usage is TRBJ1-5; D call uncertain. V gave up 0 bases and J gave up 7 bases, with 8 bases separating them. The CDR3 is 13 residues long. Germline values: CDR1 SGDLS, CDR2 YYNGEE. CDR3 amino acids: CASSVDQRQPQHF. Here the CDR3 DNA reads TGTGCCAGCAGCGTAGATCAGCGACAGCCCCAGCATTTT.

The DNA of the CDR3 is TGTGCCAGTGCCCCGGGGGAGGGAAGGAGATCAACTGAAGCTTTCTTT. Translating gives CASAPGEGRRSTEAFF. The V call is TRBV19, the J call TRBJ1-1; maybe TRBD1 (5 bases). In germline, CDR1 is LNHDA, CDR2 SQIVND (reference sequence). CDR3 length: 16 amino acids. V lost 8 bases, J lost 5 bases, and 24 bases lay in between.

J is TRBJ1-5 and V is TRBV3-1 (or the pseudogene TRBV3-2); TRBD1 might be the D (6 bases). The CDR3 runs 20 residues. Trimming removed 1 base from V and 0 bases from J, with 22 bases in between. CDR1 is LGHDT and CDR2 is YNNKEL in the germline V gene (reference sequence). The CDR3 nucleotides read TGTGCCAGCAGCCAAGCTCTACCTCGGGACACCTTCTATAGCAATCAGCCCCAGCATTTT. Its translation is CASSQALPRDTFYSNQPQHF.

The genes are TRBV18 and TRBJ1-5, with TRBD1 as a possible D gene (5 bases). Germline values: CDR1 KGHSH, CDR2 LQKENI. V lost 2 bases to trimming and J lost 6 bases, with 14 bases between them. The CDR3 is 15 residues long. The CDR3 protein is CASSPAYSGIQPQHF. For the CDR3, the DNA is TGTGCCAGCTCACCAGCATATTCAGGGATTCAGCCCCAGCATTTT.

This chain links TRBV7-9 with TRBJ2-7; no firm D call. Germline V gene data show CDR1 as SEHNR and CDR2 as FQNEAQ (reference sequence). The CDR3 consists of 12 residues. V was trimmed by 3 bases and J by 6 bases, leaving 9 bases between them. CDR3 nucleotide sequence: TGTGCCAGCAGCTTGCCCCAGAGCGAGCAGTACTTC. Translation gives CASSLPQSEQYF.

The chain combines TRBV6-2 or TRBV6-3 with TRBJ2-1; 12 positions agree with TRBD1. The CDR3 consists of 14 residues. Trimming at V came to 10 bases and at J to 13 bases, leaving 14 bases not matched to a gene. CDR1 is MNHEY and CDR2 is SVGEGT in the germline V gene. CDR3 DNA: TGTGCCACCCGCCCGGGACAGGGGGCGCTGGGACAGTTCTTC. It codes for CATRPGQGALGQFF.

The chain carries TRBV3-1 (or the pseudogene TRBV3-2) and TRBJ2-1; possibly TRBD2 for D (7 bases). Per the germline V gene, CDR1 is LGHDT and CDR2 is YNNKEL (reference sequence). This CDR3 contains 16 residues. V shed 8 bases and J shed 0 bases, with 17 bases lying between them. CDR3 DNA sequence: TGTGCCAGCCGCCTTCCCGGGGGGCGCTCCTACAATGAGCAGTTCTTC. This encodes CASRLPGGRSYNEQFF.

This rearrangement joins TRBV28 to TRBJ1-5; D may be TRBD1 (6 bases). The germline CDR1 and CDR2 sequences are MDHEN and SYDVKM. This CDR3 comprises 14 residues. V shed 2 bases and J shed 4 bases, with 9 bases lying between them. The CDR3 reads CASSLTGKNQPQHF. The CDR3 DNA sequence: TGTGCCAGCAGTTTAACAGGGAAGAATCAGCCCCAGCATTTT.

The J gene is TRBJ2-5, the V gene TRBV5-1; D is uncertain. Germline V gene sequence: CDR1 SGHRS, CDR2 YFSETQ. CDR3 length: 15 amino acids. With 0 bases removed from V and 7 bases from J, the gap between germline ends came to 16 bases. CDR3 amino acids: CASSLGVGNPGTQYF. CDR3 bases: TGCGCCAGCAGCTTGGGTGTTGGTAACCCAGGGACCCAGTACTTC.